The rows below give T cell receptor beta chains drawn from one sample of a study of T cells in Graves' hyperthyroidism and ophthalmopathy. A single record per CDR3 protein comes from TCRdb applying MiXCR to the multiplex PCR reads. The data hold some 510,000 distinct CDR3 sequences, with 35% to 55% observed a single time. The sample was peripheral blood or thyroid tissue (not recorded which). The source is a young woman with Graves' hyperthyroidism. Each CDR3 is given with its conserved first and last residue. The D gene is left open where the match is weak. A row's size may be missing; if present it is once, few, many or a size class.

CDR3 DNA: TGTGCCAGCAGCCCCCAGTCACGCGGCTATGGAAACACCATATATTTT
CDR3 protein: CASSPQSRGYGNTIYF
CDR3 length: 16
clone size: once
V gene: TRBV7-2
D gene: NA
J gene: TRBJ1-3

CDR3 DNA: TGTGCCAGCAGCCTAGTATCGTTTTCTGGCGAGCAGTACTTC
CDR3 protein: CASSLVSFSGEQYF
CDR3 length: 14
clone size: NA
V gene: TRBV12-3/TRBV12-4
D gene: NA
J gene: TRBJ2-7

CDR3 DNA: TGTGCCAGCAGCTCACCACAGGAATACCAAGAGACCCAGTACTTC
CDR3 protein: CASSSPQEYQETQYF
CDR3 length: 15
clone size: few
V gene: TRBV9
D gene: NA
J gene: TRBJ2-5

CDR3 DNA: TGTGCCATCAGTGCGGTAGGACAAGAGACCCAGTACTTC
CDR3 protein: CAISAVGQETQYF
CDR3 length: 13
clone size: NA
V gene: TRBV10-3
D gene: NA
J gene: TRBJ2-5

CDR3 DNA: TGTGCCACCAGCAGACCTACCCCTGGTGGCGCCGTTTACTTC
CDR3 protein: CATSRPTPGGAVYF
CDR3 length: 14
clone size: many
V gene: TRBV15
D gene: NA
J gene: TRBJ2-7

CDR3 DNA: TGTGCCAGCAGGACAGGGAATTACTATGGCTACACCTTC
CDR3 protein: CASRTGNYYGYTF
CDR3 length: 13
clone size: NA
V gene: TRBV7-9
D gene: TRBD1
J gene: TRBJ1-2

CDR3 DNA: TGTGCCATCAGTGAGCGGGCAGGGGTAGACAATCAGCCCCAGCATTTT
CDR3 protein: CAISERAGVDNQPQHF
CDR3 length: 16
clone size: few
V gene: TRBV24-1
D gene: NA
J gene: TRBJ1-5

CDR3 DNA: TGCAGTGCTAGAGACCACACTAGGACGGTCGAAGCTTTCTTT
CDR3 protein: CSARDHTRTVEAFF
CDR3 length: 14
clone size: few
V gene: TRBV20-1
D gene: NA
J gene: TRBJ1-1

CDR3 DNA: TGTGCCAGCAGCTTCAGGGCCCGGGGCTACACCTTC
CDR3 protein: CASSFRARGYTF
CDR3 length: 12
clone size: NA
V gene: TRBV7-9
D gene: NA
J gene: TRBJ1-2

CDR3 DNA: TGTGCCACCAGCAGAGATCGAAGGGACACCTCTGAAGCTTTCTTT
CDR3 protein: CATSRDRRDTSEAFF
CDR3 length: 15
clone size: many
V gene: TRBV15
D gene: NA
J gene: TRBJ1-1

CDR3 DNA: TGTGCCAGCAGCTTAGAGAGGACAGGGGGCCACGAGCAGTACTTC
CDR3 protein: CASSLERTGGHEQYF
CDR3 length: 15
clone size: NA
V gene: TRBV2
D gene: TRBD1
J gene: TRBJ2-7

CDR3 DNA: TGTGCCAGCACCAGCTGGGGACAGGGCAATGCTGAAGCTTTCTTT
CDR3 protein: CASTSWGQGNAEAFF
CDR3 length: 15
clone size: NA
V gene: TRBV12-3/TRBV12-4
D gene: TRBD1
J gene: TRBJ1-1

CDR3 DNA: TGTGCCAGCAGTTACTCGGGACAGGATGAAGCTTTCTTT
CDR3 protein: CASSYSGQDEAFF
CDR3 length: 13
clone size: NA
V gene: TRBV6-5
D gene: TRBD1
J gene: TRBJ1-1

CDR3 DNA: TGTGCCAGCAGTGAATCGGAGAACAGGCAAGAGAACACTGAAGCTTTCTTT
CDR3 protein: CASSESENRQENTEAFF
CDR3 length: 17
clone size: NA
V gene: TRBV2
D gene: NA
J gene: TRBJ1-1

CDR3 DNA: TGTGCCAGCAGCCCGGGACAGGGTCATTACGAGCAGTACTTC
CDR3 protein: CASSPGQGHYEQYF
CDR3 length: 14
clone size: NA
V gene: TRBV7-8
D gene: TRBD1
J gene: TRBJ2-7

CDR3 DNA: TGTGCCACCAGGACAGGGGATGAGGACACCGGGGAGCTGTTTTTT
CDR3 protein: CATRTGDEDTGELFF
CDR3 length: 15
clone size: many
V gene: TRBV24-1
D gene: TRBD1
J gene: TRBJ2-2

CDR3 DNA: TGTGCCAGCAGGGAGGACTACGGGGGGGATACGCAGTATTTT
CDR3 protein: CASREDYGGDTQYF
CDR3 length: 14
clone size: NA
V gene: TRBV2
D gene: TRBD2
J gene: TRBJ2-3

CDR3 DNA: TGTGCCAGCAGCGGACTAGCGGGAGGGCCGGGCGAGACCCAGTACTTC
CDR3 protein: CASSGLAGGPGETQYF
CDR3 length: 16
clone size: few
V gene: TRBV2
D gene: TRBD2
J gene: TRBJ2-5

CDR3 DNA: TGTGCCTGGGGTACCGGGACAGGGGACGAGCAGTACTTC
CDR3 protein: CAWGTGTGDEQYF
CDR3 length: 13
clone size: NA
V gene: TRBV7-8
D gene: TRBD1
J gene: TRBJ2-7

CDR3 DNA: TGTGCCAGCTCATATAGCGCCCTTACCTACGAGCAGTACTTC
CDR3 protein: CASSYSALTYEQYF
CDR3 length: 14
clone size: NA
V gene: TRBV2
D gene: NA
J gene: TRBJ2-7

CDR3 DNA: TGTGCCATCAGTGAGGGGGCTCCTAAGGGGTACGAGCAGTACTTC
CDR3 protein: CAISEGAPKGYEQYF
CDR3 length: 15
clone size: few
V gene: TRBV10-3
D gene: NA
J gene: TRBJ2-7

CDR3 DNA: TGCAGCGTCCTCACAGGAATTCTCACCTACGAGCAGTACTTC
CDR3 protein: CSVLTGILTYEQYF
CDR3 length: 14
clone size: NA
V gene: TRBV29-1
D gene: NA
J gene: TRBJ2-7

CDR3 DNA: TGCAGTGCGGCGAGCTCCTACGAGCAGTACTTC
CDR3 protein: CSAASSYEQYF
CDR3 length: 11
clone size: NA
V gene: TRBV20-1
D gene: NA
J gene: TRBJ2-7

CDR3 DNA: TGTGCCAGCAGTTTCTCCAGGACACGGCCCTCCTACGAGCAGTACTTC
CDR3 protein: CASSFSRTRPSYEQYF
CDR3 length: 16
clone size: NA
V gene: TRBV2
D gene: NA
J gene: TRBJ2-7

CDR3 DNA: TGTGCCAGTAGTATCGCCGGGACAAAGAACACTGAAGCTTTCTTT
CDR3 protein: CASSIAGTKNTEAFF
CDR3 length: 15
clone size: NA
V gene: TRBV19
D gene: NA
J gene: TRBJ1-1

CDR3 DNA: TGCAGTGCTAGGCCCCTAAGGGACGAGCAGTACTTC
CDR3 protein: CSARPLRDEQYF
CDR3 length: 12
clone size: NA
V gene: TRBV20-1
D gene: NA
J gene: TRBJ2-7

CDR3 DNA: TGTGCCATCAGGAATACAGGGGCTGGGACTGAAGCTTTCTTT
CDR3 protein: CAIRNTGAGTEAFF
CDR3 length: 14
clone size: many
V gene: TRBV10-3
D gene: TRBD1
J gene: TRBJ1-1

CDR3 DNA: TGTGCCAGCAGCTTAGTTGCGGGGCTCCAAGAGACCCAGTACTTC
CDR3 protein: CASSLVAGLQETQYF
CDR3 length: 15
clone size: few
V gene: TRBV7-2
D gene: NA
J gene: TRBJ2-5

CDR3 DNA: TGCAGTGCTAAGTTGGGGCAGGGGGTTGGTGCTTTCTTT
CDR3 protein: CSAKLGQGVGAFF
CDR3 length: 13
clone size: few
V gene: TRBV20-1
D gene: TRBD1
J gene: TRBJ1-1

CDR3 DNA: TGTGCCAGCAGCTTCACAGGGTTTTACTATGGCTACACCTTC
CDR3 protein: CASSFTGFYYGYTF
CDR3 length: 14
clone size: NA
V gene: TRBV7-2
D gene: NA
J gene: TRBJ1-2

CDR3 DNA: TGTGCCAGCTCTGAGGTCATGAACACTGAAGCTTTCTTT
CDR3 protein: CASSEVMNTEAFF
CDR3 length: 13
clone size: few
V gene: TRBV11-2
D gene: NA
J gene: TRBJ1-1

CDR3 DNA: TGTGCCAGCAGCGCCCAGGGGGGCGAGCAGTACTTC
CDR3 protein: CASSAQGGEQYF
CDR3 length: 12
clone size: NA
V gene: TRBV9
D gene: NA
J gene: TRBJ2-7

CDR3 DNA: TGTACCAGTTCTCGGGGCGGGACAGAAGCTTTCTTT
CDR3 protein: CTSSRGGTEAFF
CDR3 length: 12
clone size: NA
V gene: TRBV19
D gene: NA
J gene: TRBJ1-1

CDR3 DNA: TGTGCCACCAGTGACGTGACAGGGGATAGCAATCAGCCCCAGCATTTT
CDR3 protein: CATSDVTGDSNQPQHF
CDR3 length: 16
clone size: many
V gene: TRBV24-1
D gene: TRBD1
J gene: TRBJ1-5

CDR3 DNA: TGTGCCTGGAGTCATCCCTTGAGGGGTATCGGCTACACCTTC
CDR3 protein: CAWSHPLRGIGYTF
CDR3 length: 14
clone size: NA
V gene: TRBV5-6
D gene: NA
J gene: TRBJ1-2

CDR3 DNA: TGTGCCACCGATCCGGGACACCCTGGGGGGCCCCAGTACTTC
CDR3 protein: CATDPGHPGGPQYF
CDR3 length: 14
clone size: NA
V gene: TRBV24-1
D gene: NA
J gene: TRBJ2-5

CDR3 DNA: TGTGCCAGCAGCTCAGGGACAGCCAACGTCCTGACTTTC
CDR3 protein: CASSSGTANVLTF
CDR3 length: 13
clone size: few
V gene: TRBV13
D gene: NA
J gene: TRBJ2-6

CDR3 DNA: TGCGCCAGCGGGGTGGGCCTAGCTCAAGAGACCCAGTACTTC
CDR3 protein: CASGVGLAQETQYF
CDR3 length: 14
clone size: NA
V gene: TRBV5-1
D gene: NA
J gene: TRBJ2-5

CDR3 DNA: TGTGCCACCAGTGATTCGATACACCAGCATTTT
CDR3 protein: CATSDSIHQHF
CDR3 length: 11
clone size: many
V gene: TRBV24-1
D gene: NA
J gene: TRBJ1-5

CDR3 DNA: TGTGCCAGCAGCGCCTCCGGCACTCTAGGCACTGAAGCTTTCTTT
CDR3 protein: CASSASGTLGTEAFF
CDR3 length: 15
clone size: NA
V gene: TRBV9
D gene: NA
J gene: TRBJ1-1

CDR3 DNA: TGTGCCATCAGTTACGCTGGCAATCAGCCCCAGCATTTT
CDR3 protein: CAISYAGNQPQHF
CDR3 length: 13
clone size: NA
V gene: TRBV10-3
D gene: NA
J gene: TRBJ1-5

CDR3 DNA: TGTGCCAGCAGCGCGACAACGGGGACAGGCTCCTACGAGCAGTACTTC
CDR3 protein: CASSATTGTGSYEQYF
CDR3 length: 16
clone size: NA
V gene: TRBV7-3
D gene: TRBD1
J gene: TRBJ2-7

CDR3 DNA: TGTGCCAGCAGTTTATCCGAGGCAGGGGGCTACTATGGCTACACCTTC
CDR3 protein: CASSLSEAGGYYGYTF
CDR3 length: 16
clone size: NA
V gene: TRBV2
D gene: TRBD1
J gene: TRBJ1-2

CDR3 DNA: TGTGCCAGCAGTGGAGCGAGGGGCGCTAATGAAAAACTGTTTTTT
CDR3 protein: CASSGARGANEKLFF
CDR3 length: 15
clone size: many
V gene: TRBV2
D gene: NA
J gene: TRBJ1-4

CDR3 DNA: TGTGCCAGCGCCTCATGGAAGTTACTACAGCCCCAGCATTTT
CDR3 protein: CASASWKLLQPQHF
CDR3 length: 14
clone size: NA
V gene: TRBV7-9
D gene: NA
J gene: TRBJ1-5

CDR3 DNA: TGTGCCAGCCTCCCCGGGACACTTAGCAATCAGCCCCAGCATTTT
CDR3 protein: CASLPGTLSNQPQHF
CDR3 length: 15
clone size: NA
V gene: TRBV11-1
D gene: NA
J gene: TRBJ1-5

CDR3 DNA: TGTGCCAGCAGCTTAGGGGGCTTTAACAATCAGCCCCAGCATTTT
CDR3 protein: CASSLGGFNNQPQHF
CDR3 length: 15
clone size: NA
V gene: TRBV7-9
D gene: NA
J gene: TRBJ1-5

CDR3 DNA: TGCAGTGCTAGATCGGGGTCGGCGTACACTGAAGCTTTCTTT
CDR3 protein: CSARSGSAYTEAFF
CDR3 length: 14
clone size: few
V gene: TRBV20-1
D gene: NA
J gene: TRBJ1-1

CDR3 DNA: TGTGCCAGCAGCTTAGACTTCTACGAGCAGTACTTC
CDR3 protein: CASSLDFYEQYF
CDR3 length: 12
clone size: many
V gene: TRBV7-9
D gene: NA
J gene: TRBJ2-7

CDR3 DNA: TGTGCCAGCAGTACCTCAGGGGGCAGGGGCAATTCACCCCTCCACTTT
CDR3 protein: CASSTSGGRGNSPLHF
CDR3 length: 16
clone size: NA
V gene: TRBV25-1
D gene: TRBD1
J gene: TRBJ1-6

CDR3 DNA: TGTGCCACCAGCAGAGTTTATGTGAACACTGAAGCTTTCTTT
CDR3 protein: CATSRVYVNTEAFF
CDR3 length: 14
clone size: many
V gene: TRBV15
D gene: NA
J gene: TRBJ1-1

CDR3 DNA: TGCGCCAGCAGCCAAGATACAGGGAATAATTCACCCCTCCACTTT
CDR3 protein: CASSQDTGNNSPLHF
CDR3 length: 15
clone size: NA
V gene: TRBV5-1
D gene: NA
J gene: TRBJ1-6

CDR3 DNA: TGTGCCAGCAGCCAAGACGAGCAGCGGGGGCAAGAGACCCAGTACTTC
CDR3 protein: CASSQDEQRGQETQYF
CDR3 length: 16
clone size: NA
V gene: TRBV2
D gene: TRBD2
J gene: TRBJ2-5

CDR3 DNA: TGTGCCAGCAGCCAAGATGTGGGCCCCGGGGAGCTGTTTTTT
CDR3 protein: CASSQDVGPGELFF
CDR3 length: 14
clone size: NA
V gene: TRBV14
D gene: NA
J gene: TRBJ2-2

CDR3 DNA: TGTGCCACCAGGGGACCCCCAACTGACTACGAGCAGTACTTC
CDR3 protein: CATRGPPTDYEQYF
CDR3 length: 14
clone size: few
V gene: TRBV15
D gene: NA
J gene: TRBJ2-7

CDR3 DNA: TGTGCCAGCAACCGAGTGGGGGGGACCGACAATCAGCCCCAGCATTTT
CDR3 protein: CASNRVGGTDNQPQHF
CDR3 length: 16
clone size: NA
V gene: TRBV24-1
D gene: NA
J gene: TRBJ1-5